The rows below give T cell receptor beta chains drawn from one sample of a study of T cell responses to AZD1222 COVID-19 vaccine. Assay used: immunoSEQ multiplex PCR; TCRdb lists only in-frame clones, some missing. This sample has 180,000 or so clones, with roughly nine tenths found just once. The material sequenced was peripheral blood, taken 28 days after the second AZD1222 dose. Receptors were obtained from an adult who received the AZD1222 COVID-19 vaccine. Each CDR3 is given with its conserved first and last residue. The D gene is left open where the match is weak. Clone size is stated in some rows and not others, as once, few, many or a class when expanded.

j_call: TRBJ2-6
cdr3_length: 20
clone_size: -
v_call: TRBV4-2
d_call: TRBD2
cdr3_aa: CASSQMTSGIKYSGANVLTF
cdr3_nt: TGTGCCAGCAGCCAAATGACTAGCGGGATTAAATACTCTGGGGCCAACGTCCTGACTTTC

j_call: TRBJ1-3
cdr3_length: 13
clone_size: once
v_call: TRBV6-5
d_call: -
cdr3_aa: CASSPASGNTIYF
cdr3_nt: TGTGCCAGCAGCCCCGCCTCTGGAAACACCATATATTTT

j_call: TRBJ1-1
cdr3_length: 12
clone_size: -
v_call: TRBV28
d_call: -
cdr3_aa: CASRDQDGEAFF
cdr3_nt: TGTGCCAGCAGGGATCAGGACGGTGAAGCTTTCTTT

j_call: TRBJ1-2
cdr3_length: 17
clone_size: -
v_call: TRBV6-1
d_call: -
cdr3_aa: CASSGGQPGHAYYGYTF
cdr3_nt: TGTGCCAGCAGTGGGGGGCAGCCAGGGCATGCGTACTATGGCTACACCTTC

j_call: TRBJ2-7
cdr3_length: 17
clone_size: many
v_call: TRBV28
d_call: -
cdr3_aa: CASSRPTRAGIVLEQYF
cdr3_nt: TGTGCCAGCAGCCGACCCACCCGAGCTGGGATCGTACTCGAGCAGTACTTC

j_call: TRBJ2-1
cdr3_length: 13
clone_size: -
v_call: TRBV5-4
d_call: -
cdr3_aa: CASSLESWNEQFF
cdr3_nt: TGTGCCAGCAGCTTAGAGTCCTGGAATGAGCAGTTCTTC

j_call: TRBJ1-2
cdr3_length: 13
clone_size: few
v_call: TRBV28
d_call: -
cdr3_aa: CASSFEVNYGYTF
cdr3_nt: TGTGCCAGCAGTTTTGAAGTTAACTATGGCTACACCTTC

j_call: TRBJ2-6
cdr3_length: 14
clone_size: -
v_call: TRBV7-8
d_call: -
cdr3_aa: CASSPPGGANVLTF
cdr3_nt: TGTGCCAGCAGCCCTCCGGGGGGGGCCAACGTCCTGACTTTC

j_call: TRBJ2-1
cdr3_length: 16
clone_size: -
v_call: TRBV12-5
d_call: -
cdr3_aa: CASGSEGAGSYNEQFF
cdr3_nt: TGTGCTAGTGGTTCGGAGGGCGCGGGCTCCTACAATGAGCAGTTCTTC

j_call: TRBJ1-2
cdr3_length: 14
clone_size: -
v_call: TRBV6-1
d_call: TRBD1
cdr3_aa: CASSEAGRGYGYTF
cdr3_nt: TGTGCCAGCAGTGAAGCAGGCAGGGGGTATGGCTACACCTTC

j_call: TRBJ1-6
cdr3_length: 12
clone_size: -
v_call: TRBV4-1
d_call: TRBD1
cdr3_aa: CASSQTGYPLHF
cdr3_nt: TGCGCCAGCAGCCAGACAGGGTATCCCCTCCACTTT

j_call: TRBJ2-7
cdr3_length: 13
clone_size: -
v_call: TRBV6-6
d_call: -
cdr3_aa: CASYMGQGREQYF
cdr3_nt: TGTGCCAGCTACATGGGGCAGGGAAGGGAGCAGTACTTC

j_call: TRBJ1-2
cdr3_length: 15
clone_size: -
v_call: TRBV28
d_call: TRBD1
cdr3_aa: CASRGQGKGSYGYTF
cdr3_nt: TGTGCCAGCAGGGGACAGGGGAAGGGGAGCTATGGCTACACCTTC

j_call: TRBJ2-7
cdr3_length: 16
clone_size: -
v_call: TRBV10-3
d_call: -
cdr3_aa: CAISDPGAGTKVEQYF
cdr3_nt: TGTGCCATCAGTGATCCAGGGGCCGGGACAAAGGTCGAGCAGTACTTC

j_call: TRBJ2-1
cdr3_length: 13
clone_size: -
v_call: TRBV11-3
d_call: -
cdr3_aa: CASSWRGGREQFF
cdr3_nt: TGTGCCAGCAGCTGGAGGGGGGGGCGTGAGCAGTTCTTC

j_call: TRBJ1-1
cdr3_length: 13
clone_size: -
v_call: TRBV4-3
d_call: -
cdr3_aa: CASSPSLNTEAFF
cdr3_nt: TGCGCCAGCAGCCCTTCACTGAACACTGAAGCTTTCTTT

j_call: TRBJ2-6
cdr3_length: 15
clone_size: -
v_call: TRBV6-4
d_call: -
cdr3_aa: CASAERNSGANVLTF
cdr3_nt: TGTGCCAGCGCCGAACGGAACTCTGGGGCCAACGTCCTGACTTTC

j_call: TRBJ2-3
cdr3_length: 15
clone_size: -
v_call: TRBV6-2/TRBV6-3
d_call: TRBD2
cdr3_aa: CASSGSGGPSDTQYF
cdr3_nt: TGTGCCAGCAGTGGTAGCGGGGGGCCCTCAGATACGCAGTATTTT

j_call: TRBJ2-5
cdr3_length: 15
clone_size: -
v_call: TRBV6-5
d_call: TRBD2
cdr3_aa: CASSPGTSGGKTQYF
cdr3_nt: TGTGCCAGCAGTCCGGGGACTAGCGGGGGTAAGACCCAGTACTTC

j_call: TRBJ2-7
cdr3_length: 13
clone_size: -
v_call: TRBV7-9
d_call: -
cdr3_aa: CASSLGLNYEQYF
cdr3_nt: TGTGCCAGCAGCTTAGGCCTAAACTACGAGCAGTACTTC

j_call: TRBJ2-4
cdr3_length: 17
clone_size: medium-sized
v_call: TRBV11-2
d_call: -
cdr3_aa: CASSSSTVEGAKNIQYF
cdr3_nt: TGTGCCAGCAGCTCCTCTACGGTGGAGGGAGCCAAAAACATTCAGTACTTC

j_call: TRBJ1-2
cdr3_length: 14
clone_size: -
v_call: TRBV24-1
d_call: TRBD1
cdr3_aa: CATSEGDSTYGYTF
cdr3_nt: TGTGCCACCTCCGAGGGGGACAGTACATATGGCTACACCTTC

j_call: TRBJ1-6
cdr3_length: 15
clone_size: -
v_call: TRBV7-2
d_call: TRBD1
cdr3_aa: CASSEGAGYNSPLHF
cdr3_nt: TGTGCCAGCAGCGAGGGGGCGGGGTATAATTCACCCCTCCACTTT

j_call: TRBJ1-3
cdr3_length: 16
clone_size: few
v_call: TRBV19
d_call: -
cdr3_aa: CASSRNFVISGNTIYF
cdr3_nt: TGTGCCAGTAGTCGCAACTTCGTTATCTCTGGAAACACCATATATTTT

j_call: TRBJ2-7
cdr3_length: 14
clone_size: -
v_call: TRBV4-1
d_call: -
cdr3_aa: CASSQPTGRIEQYF
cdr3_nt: TGCGCCAGCAGCCAACCAACGGGACGGATTGAGCAGTACTTC

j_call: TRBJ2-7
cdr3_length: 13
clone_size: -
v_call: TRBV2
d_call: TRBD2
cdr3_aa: CASQSGRFYEQYF
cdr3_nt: TGTGCCAGCCAGAGCGGGAGATTCTACGAGCAGTACTTC

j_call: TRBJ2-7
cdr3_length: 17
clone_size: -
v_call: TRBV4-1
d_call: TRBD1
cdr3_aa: CASSTGTASMPSYEQYF
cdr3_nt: TGCGCCAGCAGCACGGGGACAGCGTCCATGCCCTCCTACGAGCAGTACTTC

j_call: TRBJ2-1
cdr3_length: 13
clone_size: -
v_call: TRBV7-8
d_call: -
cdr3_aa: CASSRMEALEQFF
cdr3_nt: TGTGCCAGCAGCCGAATGGAGGCCCTTGAGCAGTTCTTC

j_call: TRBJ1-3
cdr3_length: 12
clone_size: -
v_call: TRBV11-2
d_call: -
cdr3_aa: CASSLDGNTIYF
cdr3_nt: TGTGCCAGCAGCTTAGACGGAAACACCATATATTTT

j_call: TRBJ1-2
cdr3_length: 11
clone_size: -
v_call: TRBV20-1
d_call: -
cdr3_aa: CSALMTSGYTF
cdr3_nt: TGCAGTGCTCTAATGACTTCTGGCTACACCTTC

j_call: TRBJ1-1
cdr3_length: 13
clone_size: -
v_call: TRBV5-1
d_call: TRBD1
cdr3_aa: CASGGQADTEAFF
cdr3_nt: TGCGCCAGCGGGGGACAGGCCGACACTGAAGCTTTCTTT

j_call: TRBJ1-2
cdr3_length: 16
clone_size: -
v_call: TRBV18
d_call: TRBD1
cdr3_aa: CASSQQGTGAYGGYTF
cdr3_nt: TGTGCCAGCTCACAACAGGGGACAGGGGCCTATGGTGGCTACACCTTC

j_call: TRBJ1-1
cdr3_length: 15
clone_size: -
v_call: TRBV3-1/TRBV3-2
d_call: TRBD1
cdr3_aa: CASSPSDRGPTEAFF
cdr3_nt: TGTGCCAGCAGCCCCTCGGACAGGGGGCCCACTGAAGCTTTCTTT

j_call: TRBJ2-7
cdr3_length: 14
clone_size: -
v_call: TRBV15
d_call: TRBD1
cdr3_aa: CATSTDRGFYEQYF
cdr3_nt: TGTGCCACCAGCACGGACAGGGGATTCTACGAGCAGTACTTC

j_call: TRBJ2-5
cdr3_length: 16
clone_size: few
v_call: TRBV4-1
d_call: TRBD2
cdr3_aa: CASSQDEVAGAASQYF
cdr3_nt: TGCGCCAGCAGCCAAGATGAGGTAGCGGGGGCTGCGTCCCAGTACTTC

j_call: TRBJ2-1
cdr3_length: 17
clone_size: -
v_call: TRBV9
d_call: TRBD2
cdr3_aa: CASSVAASGLENNEQFF
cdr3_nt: TGTGCCAGCAGCGTAGCGGCTAGCGGGCTCGAAAACAATGAGCAGTTCTTC

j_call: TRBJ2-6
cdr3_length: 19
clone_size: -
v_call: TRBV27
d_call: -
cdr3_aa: CASSLFPWPTGFGANVLTF
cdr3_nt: TGTGCCAGCAGTTTATTCCCCTGGCCGACTGGGTTTGGGGCCAACGTCCTGACTTTC

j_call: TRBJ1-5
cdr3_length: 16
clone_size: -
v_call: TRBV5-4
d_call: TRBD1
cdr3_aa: CASSQTGGGGNQPQHF
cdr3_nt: TGTGCCAGCAGCCAGACAGGGGGAGGGGGCAATCAGCCCCAGCATTTT

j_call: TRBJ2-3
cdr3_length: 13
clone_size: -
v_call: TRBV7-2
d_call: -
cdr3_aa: CASSLVASDTQYF
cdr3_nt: TGTGCCAGCAGCTTAGTCGCGTCGGATACGCAGTATTTT

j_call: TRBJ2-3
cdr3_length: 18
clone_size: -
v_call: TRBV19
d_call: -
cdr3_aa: CASSMGAGAWTSTDTQYF
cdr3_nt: TGTGCCAGTAGTATGGGGGCAGGGGCCTGGACTAGCACAGATACGCAGTATTTT

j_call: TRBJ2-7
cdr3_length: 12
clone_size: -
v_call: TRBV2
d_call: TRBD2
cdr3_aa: CASSGDYHEQYF
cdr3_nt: TGTGCCAGCAGTGGGGACTACCACGAGCAGTACTTC

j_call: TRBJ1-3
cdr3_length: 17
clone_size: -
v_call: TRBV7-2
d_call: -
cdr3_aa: CASSPSTQLRSGNTIYF
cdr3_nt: TGTGCCAGCAGCCCCTCGACGCAACTCCGCTCTGGAAACACCATATATTTT

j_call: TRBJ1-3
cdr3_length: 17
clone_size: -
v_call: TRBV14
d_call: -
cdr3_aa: CASSQEVGKGSGNTIYF
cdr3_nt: TGTGCCAGCAGCCAAGAAGTCGGGAAAGGTTCTGGAAACACCATATATTTT

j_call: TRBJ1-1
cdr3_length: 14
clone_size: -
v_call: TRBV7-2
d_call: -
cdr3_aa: CASSLAREDTEAFF
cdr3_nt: TGTGCCAGCAGCTTAGCGCGGGAGGACACTGAAGCTTTCTTT

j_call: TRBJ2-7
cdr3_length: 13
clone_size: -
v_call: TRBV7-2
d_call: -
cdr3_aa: CASSPYPALQQYF
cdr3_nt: TGTGCCAGCAGCCCGTACCCGGCCCTACAGCAGTACTTC

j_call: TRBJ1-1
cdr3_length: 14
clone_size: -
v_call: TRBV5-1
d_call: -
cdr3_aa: CASSLSGGNTEAFF
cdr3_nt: TGCGCCAGCAGCTTATCCGGGGGGAACACTGAAGCTTTCTTT

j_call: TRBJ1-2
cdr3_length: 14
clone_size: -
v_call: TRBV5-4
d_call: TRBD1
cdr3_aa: CASSPYRGGYGYTF
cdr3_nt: TGTGCCAGCAGCCCCTACAGGGGGGGCTATGGCTACACCTTC

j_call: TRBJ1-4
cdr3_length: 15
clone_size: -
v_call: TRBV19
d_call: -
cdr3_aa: CASTAGTTEREKLFF
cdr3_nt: TGTGCCAGTACCGCCGGGACGACGGAGAGGGAAAAACTGTTTTTT

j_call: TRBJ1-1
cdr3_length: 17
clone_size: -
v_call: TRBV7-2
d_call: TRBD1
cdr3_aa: CASSLVGTGGFNTEAFF
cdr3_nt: TGTGCCAGCAGCTTAGTCGGAACAGGGGGCTTCAACACTGAAGCTTTCTTT

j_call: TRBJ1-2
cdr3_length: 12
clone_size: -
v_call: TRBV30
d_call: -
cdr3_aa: CAWSSGSGGYTF
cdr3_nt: TGTGCCTGGAGTTCCGGTAGCGGGGGCTACACCTTC

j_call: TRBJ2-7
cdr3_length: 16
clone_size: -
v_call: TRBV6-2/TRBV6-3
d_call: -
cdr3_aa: CASSSLPDSLSYEQYF
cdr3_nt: TGTGCCAGCAGTTCACTTCCGGACAGCCTATCCTACGAGCAGTACTTC

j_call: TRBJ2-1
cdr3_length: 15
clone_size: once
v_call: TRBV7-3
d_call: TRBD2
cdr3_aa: CASSLTSGTYNEQFF
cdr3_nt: TGTGCCAGCAGCTTAACAAGCGGGACCTACAATGAGCAGTTCTTC

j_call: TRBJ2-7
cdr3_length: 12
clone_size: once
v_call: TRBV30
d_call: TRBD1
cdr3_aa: CAWSKGAHEQYF
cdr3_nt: TGTGCCTGGAGTAAGGGGGCCCACGAGCAGTACTTC

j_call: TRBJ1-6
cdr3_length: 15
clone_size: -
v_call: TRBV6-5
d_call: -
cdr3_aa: CASSYSRRGASPLHF
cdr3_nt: TGTGCCAGCAGTTACTCTCGTAGGGGAGCGTCGCCCCTCCACTTT

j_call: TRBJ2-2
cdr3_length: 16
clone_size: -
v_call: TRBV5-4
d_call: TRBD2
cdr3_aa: CASSSGLAGNTGELFF
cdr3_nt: TGTGCCAGCAGCTCGGGACTAGCGGGGAACACCGGGGAGCTGTTTTTT

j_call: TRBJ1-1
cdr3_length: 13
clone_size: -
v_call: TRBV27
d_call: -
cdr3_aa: CASSLLLNTEAFF
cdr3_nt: TGTGCCAGCAGTTTACTGTTGAACACTGAAGCTTTCTTT

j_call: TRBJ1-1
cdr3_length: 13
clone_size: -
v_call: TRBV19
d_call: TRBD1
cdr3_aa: CASTTTGGTEAFF
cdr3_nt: TGTGCCAGTACCACGACAGGGGGAACTGAAGCTTTCTTT

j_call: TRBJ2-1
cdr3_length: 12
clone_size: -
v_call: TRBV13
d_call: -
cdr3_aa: CASSLLGNEQFF
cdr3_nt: TGTGCCAGCAGCTTGCTAGGGAATGAGCAGTTCTTC

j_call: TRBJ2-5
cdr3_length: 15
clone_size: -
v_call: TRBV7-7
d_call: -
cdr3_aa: CASSSGRAYQETQYF
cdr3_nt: TGTGCTAGCAGCTCTGGCAGGGCGTACCAAGAGACCCAGTACTTC